A single T cell receptor beta chain is shown here with its context. Its antigen remains unidentified. The V end was cut by 4 bases, the J end by 2 bases, with 11 bases between. The CDR3 has 14 amino acids. CDR1 and CDR2 from the germline V gene are ENHRY and SYGVKD. The record originates from a study of siplizumab effects on memory and regulatory T cells. Study-wide points: Naive T cells were seemingly more diverse than memory cells, and major contributions to the alloresponse seemed to be made by them. Proliferating Tregs taken from siplizumab cultures were not shown to have a confirmed suppressive function. A small minority of alloreactive clones were mapped to unstimulated subsets.

Some 9.7 x 10^4 TCR templates were assayed per sample. Measured with immunoSEQ multiplex PCR; TCRdb has only the in-frame clones, and not every one. This table has 100,000 or so clones, 93% appearing once. This TCR was recovered from a human donor in good health. The source material was non-Treg CD4+ T cells sorted from blood. J is TRBJ2-5 and V is TRBV10-3; D gene uncertain. This chain's CDR3 is CAISASSTQETQYF. The CDR3 DNA is TGTGCCATCAGTGCGAGTTCGACTCAAGAGACCCAGTACTTC.